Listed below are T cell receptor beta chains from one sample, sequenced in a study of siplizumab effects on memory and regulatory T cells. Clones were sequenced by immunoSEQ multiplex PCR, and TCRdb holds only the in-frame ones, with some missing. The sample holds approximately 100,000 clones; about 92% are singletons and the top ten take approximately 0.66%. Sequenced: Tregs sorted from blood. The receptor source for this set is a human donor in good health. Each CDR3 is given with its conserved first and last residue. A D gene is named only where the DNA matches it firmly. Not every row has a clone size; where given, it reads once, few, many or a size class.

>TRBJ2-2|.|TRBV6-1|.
CATRWGADTGELFF
TGTGCCACCAGGTGGGGCGCTGACACCGGGGAGCTGTTTTTT
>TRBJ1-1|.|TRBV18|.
CASQGSVTEAFF
TGTGCCAGCCAAGGGTCAGTCACTGAAGCTTTCTTT
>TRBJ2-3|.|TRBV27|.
CATKPGTVVYAGTQYF
TGTGCCACCAAACCGGGGACCGTGGTTTATGCTGGTACGCAGTATTTT
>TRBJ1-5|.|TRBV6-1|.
CASTTNQPQHF
TGTGCCAGCACCACAAATCAGCCCCAGCATTTT
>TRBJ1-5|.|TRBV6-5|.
CASSQDRSSQPQHF
TGTGCCAGCAGTCAGGACAGAAGCTCTCAGCCCCAGCATTTT
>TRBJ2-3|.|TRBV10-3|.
CAISELTDTQYF
TGTGCCATCAGCGAGCTCACAGATACGCAGTATTTT
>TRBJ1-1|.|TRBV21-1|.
CASSRKHGNTEAFF
TGTGCCAGCAGCAGAAAACACGGGAACACTGAAGCTTTCTTT
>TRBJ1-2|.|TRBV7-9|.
CASSSGPAGGYTF
TGTGCCAGCAGCTCAGGACCGGCGGGGGGCTACACCTTC
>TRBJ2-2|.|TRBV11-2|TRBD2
CASSASGTVGELFF
TGTGCCAGCAGCGCTAGCGGGACGGTCGGGGAGCTGTTTTTT
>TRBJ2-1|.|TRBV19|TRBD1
CASLFGTGGMDEQFF
TGTGCCAGTCTCTTTGGGACAGGGGGCATGGATGAGCAGTTCTTC
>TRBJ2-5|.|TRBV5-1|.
CASSVTGPGPQETQYF
TGCGCCAGCAGCGTTACAGGGCCCGGTCCACAAGAGACCCAGTACTTC
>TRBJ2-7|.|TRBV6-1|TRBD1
CASSVGSGTVTYEQYF
TGTGCCAGCAGTGTAGGATCCGGGACAGTGACCTACGAGCAGTACTTC
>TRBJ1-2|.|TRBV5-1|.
CASSPPVGGGDGYTF
TGCGCCAGCAGCCCCCCCGTAGGGGGGGGCGACGGCTACACCTTC
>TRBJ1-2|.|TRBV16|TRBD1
CASSQSQTGAYGYTF
TGTGCCAGCAGCCAATCCCAGACAGGGGCCTATGGCTACACCTTC
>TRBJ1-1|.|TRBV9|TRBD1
CASSPVDRAVTEAFF
TGTGCCAGCAGCCCTGTGGACAGGGCGGTCACTGAAGCTTTCTTT
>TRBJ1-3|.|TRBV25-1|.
CASSDSGATGNTIYF
TGTGCCAGCAGCGATTCGGGGGCCACTGGAAACACCATATATTTT
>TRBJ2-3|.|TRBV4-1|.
CASSQVSLQDTQYF
TGCGCCAGCAGCCAAGTCTCTCTCCAGGATACGCAGTATTTT
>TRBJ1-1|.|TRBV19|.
CASSIVSTVNTEAFF
TGTGCCAGTAGTATAGTATCGACGGTGAACACTGAAGCTTTCTTT
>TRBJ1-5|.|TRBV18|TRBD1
CASSRTGDNQPQHF
TGTGCCAGCTCGCGGACAGGGGACAATCAGCCCCAGCATTTT
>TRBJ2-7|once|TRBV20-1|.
CSARQNYEQYF
TGCAGTGCTAGACAAAACTACGAGCAGTACTTC
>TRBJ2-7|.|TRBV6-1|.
CASGMRFSYEQYF
TGTGCCAGCGGGATGCGGTTCTCCTACGAGCAGTACTTC
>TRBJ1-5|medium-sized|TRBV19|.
CASSFGHSGYSNQPQHF
TGTGCCAGTAGTTTTGGCCACTCAGGTTACAGCAATCAGCCCCAGCATTTT
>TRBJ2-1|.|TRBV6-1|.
CASSSGLRSYNEQFF
TGTGCCAGCAGTTCGGGACTTCGCTCCTACAATGAGCAGTTCTTC
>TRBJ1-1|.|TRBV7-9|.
CASSLGTRESEAFF
TGTGCCAGCAGCTTAGGAACCAGGGAAAGCGAAGCTTTCTTT
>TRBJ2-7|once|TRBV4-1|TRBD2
CASSQEPGLAGAIHYEQYF
TGCGCCAGCAGCCAAGAACCGGGACTAGCGGGCGCCATCCACTACGAGCAGTACTTC
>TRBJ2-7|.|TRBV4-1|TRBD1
CASSQESGGRYEQYF
TGCGCCAGCAGCCAAGAGTCAGGGGGCAGGTACGAGCAGTACTTC
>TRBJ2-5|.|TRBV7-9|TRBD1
CASSLGDSPLYQETQYF
TGTGCCAGCAGCTTAGGGGACAGCCCTTTGTACCAAGAGACCCAGTACTTC
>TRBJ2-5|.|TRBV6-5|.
CASTRPGQETQYF
TGTGCCAGCACTAGACCCGGCCAAGAGACCCAGTACTTC
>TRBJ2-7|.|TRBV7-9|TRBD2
CASSFGISGWNPSYEQYF
TGTGCCAGCAGCTTCGGGATTAGCGGGTGGAATCCCTCCTACGAGCAGTACTTC
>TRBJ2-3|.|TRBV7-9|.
CASSTGTGTQYF
TGTGCCAGCAGCACCGGGACTGGTACGCAGTATTTT
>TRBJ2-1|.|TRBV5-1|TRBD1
CASSLGQLSYNEQFF
TGCGCCAGCAGCCTGGGACAGCTCTCCTACAATGAGCAGTTCTTC
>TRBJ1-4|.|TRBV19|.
CASSFLQTTNEKLFF
TGTGCCAGTAGTTTTTTACAGACAACTAATGAAAAACTGTTTTTT
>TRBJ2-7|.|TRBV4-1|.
CASSRTSARSYEQYF
TGCGCCAGCAGCCGAACGAGTGCTAGATCGTACGAGCAGTACTTC
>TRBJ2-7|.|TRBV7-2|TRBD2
CASSIQTSGSSYEQYF
TGTGCCAGCAGCATACAGACTAGCGGGAGCTCCTACGAGCAGTACTTC
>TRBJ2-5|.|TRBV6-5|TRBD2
CASSPSGRFGETQYF
TGTGCCAGCAGCCCAAGCGGGAGGTTTGGAGAGACCCAGTACTTC
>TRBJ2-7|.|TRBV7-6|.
CASSSLVSYEQYF
TGTGCCAGCAGCTCCCTAGTGAGTTACGAGCAGTACTTC
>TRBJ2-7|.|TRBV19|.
CASSRWGGDYEQYF
TGTGCCAGTAGTCGTTGGGGTGGTGACTACGAGCAGTACTTC
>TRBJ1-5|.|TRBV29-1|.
CSVVSLEGPQHF
TGCAGCGTTGTTTCGTTAGAGGGCCCCCAGCATTTT
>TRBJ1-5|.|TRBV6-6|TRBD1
CASRISGQGFGQPQHF
TGTGCCAGCAGAATATCGGGACAGGGATTTGGTCAGCCCCAGCATTTT
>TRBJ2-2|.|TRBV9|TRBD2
CASSVRITSGGTGELFF
TGTGCCAGCAGCGTACGGATCACTAGCGGGGGCACCGGGGAGCTGTTTTTT
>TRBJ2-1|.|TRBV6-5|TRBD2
CASSYGAGAPNEQFF
TGTGCCAGCAGTTACGGAGCGGGAGCTCCCAATGAGCAGTTCTTC
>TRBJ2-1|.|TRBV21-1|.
CASSKKGSGSHNEQFF
TGTGCCAGCAGCAAAAAGGGTAGCGGGAGCCACAATGAGCAGTTCTTC
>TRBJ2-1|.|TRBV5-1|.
CASSLGFQTLYNEQFF
TGCGCCAGCAGCTTGGGATTCCAGACCCTCTACAATGAGCAGTTCTTC
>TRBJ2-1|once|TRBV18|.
CASSQPEEQFF
TGTGCCAGCTCACAACCGGAAGAGCAGTTCTTC
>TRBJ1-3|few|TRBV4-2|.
CASSQGGDPSGNTIYF
TGTGCCAGCAGCCAAGGGGGGGACCCCTCTGGAAACACCATATATTTT
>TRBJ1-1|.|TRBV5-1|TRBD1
CASSVGQGNSEAFF
TGCGCCAGCAGCGTGGGACAGGGGAATAGTGAAGCTTTCTTT
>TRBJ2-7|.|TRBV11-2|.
CASSLAREYEQYF
TGTGCCAGCAGCTTAGCAAGAGAATACGAGCAGTACTTC
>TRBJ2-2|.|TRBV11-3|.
CASSLGSFGELFF
TGTGCCAGCAGCTTAGGTAGCTTCGGGGAGCTGTTTTTT